What follows are 4 T cell receptor beta chains derived from one specimen sequenced in a study of shared clonotypes between healthy human individuals. Sequencing was performed with immunoSEQ multiplex PCR; in TCRdb, only in-frame clones are kept and a portion is missing. The data show 400,000 to 600,000 clones, with around 95% seen just once and about 0.059% held by the top ten. Material: naive CD4+ T cells sorted from blood. Subset described: CD45RA+ positively selected. The source is a woman aged 30 to 39 in good health.

The V call is TRBV5-1, the J call TRBJ1-3; no reliable D call. The CDR3 totals 13 residues. Germline V gene sequence: CDR1 SGHRS, CDR2 YFSETQ. The V gene lost 4 bases and the J gene lost 5 bases, with 10 bases spanning the gap. CDR3 DNA sequence: TGCGCCAGCAGCCAGCAAGATCGAAACACCATATATTTT. As protein: CASSQQDRNTIYF.

A single count supports this clone. The chain employs TRBV7-9 and TRBJ2-3; 14 nucleotides agree with TRBD2. Trimming cost V 2 bases and J 5 bases; bases outside gene matches: 12. This CDR3 is 19 amino acids long. Per germline, CDR1 SEHNR and CDR2 FQNEAQ (reference sequence). The CDR3 loop reads CASSLPPPTSGRVVDTQYF. The DNA of the CDR3 is TGTGCCAGCAGCTTACCCCCCCCGACTAGCGGGAGGGTAGTAGATACGCAGTATTTT.

The J gene is TRBJ2-1, the V gene TRBV9; D remains ambiguous. CDR3 size: 12 residues. Trimming cost V 4 bases and J 10 bases, with 12 bases left between them. Per the germline V gene, CDR1 is SGDLS and CDR2 is YYNGEE. CDR3 in amino acids: CASSPRDGEQFF. For the CDR3, the DNA is TGTGCCAGCAGCCCTAGAGATGGAGAGCAGTTCTTC.

This sequence joins TRBV7-9 and TRBJ1-5, with D tentatively TRBD1 (6 bases). V lost 6 bases to trimming and J lost 5 bases, with 11 bases between them. Looked up from germline, CDR1 is SEHNR and CDR2 is FQNEAQ (reference sequence). The CDR3 loop spans 13 amino acids. In nucleotides, the CDR3 is TGTGCCAGCAGTTCAGGGGTGGATCAGCCCCAGCATTTT. Translation: CASSSGVDQPQHF.